This T cell receptor (beta chain) was recovered during a study of synovial regulatory T cells in juvenile arthritis. Study observations and caveats: Synovial Treg CDR3 sequences overlapped more with iaTregs than other circulating Tregs. Compared with other blood Treg cells, inflammation-associated Treg cells had reduced TCR diversity.

This clone shows up as medium-sized by frequency. Its antigen remains unknown. HLA-DR+ Treg cells made up the iaTreg subset. Patients had median age about 11 years, range roughly 2.2-22.9. This table comes from immunoSEQ multiplex PCR, and its TCRdb copy is limited to in-frame clones, with some not included. The sample table includes over 800 clones. The CDR3 contains 16 residues. No DNA accompanies this entry. Germline assignment: CDR1 LNHDA and CDR2 SQIVND (reference sequence). This chain connects TRBV19 to TRBJ2-1; TCRdb picks TRBD2, but there is no DNA to check that call. The receptor was derived from a donor younger than 35 with juvenile idiopathic arthritis. Sequencing used Treg cells from blood. This sample's subset: HLA-DR+ inflammation-associated blood Treg cells. CDR3 in amino acids: CASTPRLAGVYNEQFF.